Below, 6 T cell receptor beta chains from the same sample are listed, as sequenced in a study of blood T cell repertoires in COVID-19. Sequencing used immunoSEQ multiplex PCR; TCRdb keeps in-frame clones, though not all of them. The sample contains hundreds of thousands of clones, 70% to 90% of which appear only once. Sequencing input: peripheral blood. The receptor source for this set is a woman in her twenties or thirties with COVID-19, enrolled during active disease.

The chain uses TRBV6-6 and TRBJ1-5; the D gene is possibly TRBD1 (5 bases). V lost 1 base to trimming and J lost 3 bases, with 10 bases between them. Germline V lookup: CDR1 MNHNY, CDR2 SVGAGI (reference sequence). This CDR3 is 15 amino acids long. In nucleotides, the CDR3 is TGTGCCAGCAGTTACTGGGGGGATAACAATCAGCCCCAGCATTTT. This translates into CASSYWGDNNQPQHF.

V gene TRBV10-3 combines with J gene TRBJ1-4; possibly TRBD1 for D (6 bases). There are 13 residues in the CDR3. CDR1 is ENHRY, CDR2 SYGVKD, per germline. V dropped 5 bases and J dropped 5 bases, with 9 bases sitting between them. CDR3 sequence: CAISSGGNEKLFF. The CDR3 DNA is TGTGCCATCAGTTCTGGGGGCAATGAAAAACTGTTTTTT.

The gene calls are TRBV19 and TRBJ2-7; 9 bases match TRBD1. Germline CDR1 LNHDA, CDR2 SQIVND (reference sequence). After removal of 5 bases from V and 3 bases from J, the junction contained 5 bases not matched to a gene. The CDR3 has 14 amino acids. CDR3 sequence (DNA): TGTGCCAGTAGTCCTACAGGGGGCTACTACGAGCAGTACTTC. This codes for CASSPTGGYYEQYF. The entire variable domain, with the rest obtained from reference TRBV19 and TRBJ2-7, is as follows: DGGITQSPKYLFRKEGQNVTLSCEQNLNHDAMYWYRQDPGQGLRLIYYSQIVNDFQKGDIAEGYSVSREKKESFPLTVTSAQKNPTAFYLCASSPTGGYYEQYFGPGTRLTVT.

CDR3 protein: CASSAGQGTLKNIQYF. CDR3 DNA: TGCGCCAGCAGCGCGGGACAGGGGACCTTGAAAAACATTCAGTACTTC. The rearrangement links TRBV4-1 to TRBJ2-4, with 10 bases fitting TRBD1. CDR1 MGHRA and CDR2 YSYEKL come from the germline V gene. V gave up 5 bases and J gave up 4 bases; unmatched junction bases: 8. This CDR3 region has 16 residues.

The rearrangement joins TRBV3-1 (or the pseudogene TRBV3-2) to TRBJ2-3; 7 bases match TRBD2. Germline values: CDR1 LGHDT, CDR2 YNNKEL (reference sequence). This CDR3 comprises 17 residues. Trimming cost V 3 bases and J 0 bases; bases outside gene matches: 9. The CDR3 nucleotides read TGTGCCAGCAGCCACCACTGGAGCGGGGACAGCACAGATACGCAGTATTTT. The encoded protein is CASSHHWSGDSTDTQYF.

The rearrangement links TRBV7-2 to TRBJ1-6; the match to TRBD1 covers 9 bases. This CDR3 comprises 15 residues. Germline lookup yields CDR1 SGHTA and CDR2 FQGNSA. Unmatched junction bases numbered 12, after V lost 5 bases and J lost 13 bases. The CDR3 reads CASSLITGGSSPLHF. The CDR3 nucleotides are TGTGCCAGCAGCCTAATTACAGGGGGCAGTTCCCCCCTCCACTTT.